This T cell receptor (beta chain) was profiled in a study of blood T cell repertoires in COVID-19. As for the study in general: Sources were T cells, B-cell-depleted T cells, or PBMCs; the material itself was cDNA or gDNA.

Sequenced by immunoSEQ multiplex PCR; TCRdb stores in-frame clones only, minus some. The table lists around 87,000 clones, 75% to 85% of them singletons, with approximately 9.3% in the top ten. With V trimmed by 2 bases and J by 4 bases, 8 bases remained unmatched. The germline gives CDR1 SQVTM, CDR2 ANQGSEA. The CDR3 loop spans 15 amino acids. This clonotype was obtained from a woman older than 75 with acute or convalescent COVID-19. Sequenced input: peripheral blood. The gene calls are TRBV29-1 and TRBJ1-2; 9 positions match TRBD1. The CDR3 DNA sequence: TGCAGCGTTGAACGTAGGGGACAGGGCGGCTATGGCTACACCTTC. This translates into CSVERRGQGGYGYTF.